This T cell receptor (beta chain) was sequenced during a study of shared clonotypes between healthy human individuals. Findings and limits, study-wide: Investigators expected sequencing depth to affect clonotype sharing among donors.

The protocol was immunoSEQ multiplex PCR, while the TCRdb copy is restricted to in-frame clones and leaves out a portion. The sample lists 650,000 to 700,000 clones, roughly 87% occurring once. The length of the CDR3 is 15 residues. J lost 6 bases, V lost 1 base, and 4 bases had no gene match. Per germline, CDR1 SEHNR and CDR2 FQNEAQ (reference sequence). On this clone itself: Antigen unknown.

V gene TRBV7-9 combines with J gene TRBJ1-1, with 11 nucleotides matching TRBD1. The source of this sequence is a man aged 18 to 35 in good health. Some clones in this sample may be carry-over from other donors' samples. Sequencing used memory CD8+ T cells from PBMCs. The sample's subset: CD45RO+ cells pooled with CCR7-negative TemRA cells. CDR3 nucleotides: TGTGCCAGCAGCTTAGTTGGGACAGGGGGTTCTGAAGCTTTCTTT. It specifies CASSLVGTGGSEAFF.